This T cell receptor beta chain was identified in a study of naive and memory T cell subsets. The CDR3 sequence is 14 residues long. The V and J ends lost 3 bases and 5 bases respectively, with 8 bases between them. CDR1 is SGHTA and CDR2 is FQGNSA in the germline V gene. An equimolar mix of two oligonucleotides served as the beta constant-region primer for TRBC1 and TRBC2. TCRdb recomputed calls from the UMI-ligation and nested PCR reads with MiXCR, one row per CDR3 protein. This table has 25,000 to 30,000 distinct CDR3 sequences, about 10% appearing once. Cells stained for CD3, CD4, CD8, CD45RA and CD27 were sorted into four subsets.

The chain employs TRBV7-2 and TRBJ1-6; TRBD1 might be the D (5 bases). Sequenced sample: effector memory CD4+ T cells from blood. The subset: effector memory, CD45RA- CD27-. The receptor's source is a human donor in good health. The DNA of the CDR3 is TGTGCCAGCAGCTTCGGGACCAATAATTCACCCCTCCACTTT. It encodes CASSFGTNNSPLHF.